This T cell receptor beta chain was captured by sequencing in a study of PD-1 blockade in classical Hodgkin lymphoma. The overall study: Every 2 weeks, patients had 3 mg/kg nivolumab intravenously.

Method: immunoSEQ multiplex PCR; TCRdb's copy keeps in-frame clones and lacks some. The sample has about 90,000 clones; more than 80% are singletons. General study results and limits: Later analyses included only patients treated at least 1 year post-ASCT.

Time point described: cycle 4 day 1 (C4D1), after 6 weeks of nivolumab. After autologous stem cell transplantation all patients relapsed, and prior brentuximab vedotin exposure differed between cohorts. The patients, who had relapsed/refractory classical Hodgkin lymphoma, achieved best responses of complete response, partial response or progressive disease. A note on this clone: No antigen is known for it.

CDR3 length: 16 amino acids. With 0 bases clipped from V and 4 bases from J, the junction kept 5 bases outside the gene matches. Germline V gene data show CDR1 as SGHNT and CDR2 as YYREEE (reference sequence). The rearrangement joins TRBV5-4 to TRBJ2-1; 9 bases agree with TRBD2. This material consisted of peripheral blood mononuclear cells (PBMCs), taken before the fourth cycle of nivolumab. This sequence was found in a human donor with classical Hodgkin lymphoma. The chain's CDR3 is CASSLAASGEYNEQFF. As DNA, the CDR3 is TGTGCCAGCAGCTTGGCGGCTAGCGGGGAATACAATGAGCAGTTCTTC.